A single sample is the source of the 17 T cell receptor beta chains below, sequenced in a study of technical replicates of blood from a handful of donors. Sequenced by immunoSEQ multiplex PCR; TCRdb stores in-frame clones only, minus some. The sample lists around 92,000 clones, around 95% occurring once. The sample was T cells isolated from PBMCs. The receptor source for this set is a human donor in good health.

CDR3 sequence (DNA): TGTGCCAGTAACCCACAGGGAGCGAATTCACCCCTCCACTTT. Its translation: CASNPQGANSPLHF. The V gene is TRBV19, the J gene TRBJ1-6, with D possibly matching TRBD1 (6 bases). The V gene's germline CDR1 is LNHDA and CDR2 SQIVND (reference sequence). Trimming removed 7 bases at V and 7 bases at J, with 14 bases between. The CDR3 has 14 residues. The full variable domain, completed using reference TRBV19 and TRBJ1-6, is DGGITQSPKYLFRKEGQNVTLSCEQNLNHDAMYWYRQDPGQGLRLIYYSQIVNDFQKGDIAEGYSVSREKKESFPLTVTSAQKNPTAFYLCASNPQGANSPLHFGNGTRLTVT.

The chain employs TRBV20-1 and TRBJ1-1; no clear D gene. Per the germline V gene, CDR1 is DFQATT and CDR2 is SNEGSKA (reference sequence). This CDR3 has 11 amino acids. Trimming took off 7 bases at V and 6 bases at J, with 12 bases between the two ends. DNA of the CDR3: TGCAGTGGGTCACTCCTCTCTGAAGCTTTCTTT. Translated, it gives CSGSLLSEAFF.

This rearrangement joins TRBV7-5 to TRBJ2-1; TRBD2 is taken as the D call from the table, unchecked against the DNA. TRBV7-5 constitutes a pseudogene. The length of the CDR3 is 15 residues. The CDR3 is CVRSLVAGNYNEQFF. CDR3 DNA: TGTGTCAGAAGCTTAGTAGCCGGAAACTACAATGAGCAGTTCTTC.

The chain combines TRBV6-1 with TRBJ2-1, with D possibly being TRBD1 (6 bases). The germline V gene encodes CDR1 MNHNS and CDR2 SASEGT. This CDR3 contains 13 residues. Trimming took off 2 bases at V and 9 bases at J, with 11 bases between the two ends. The CDR3 here is CASSELGDTEQFF. In DNA, the CDR3 is TGTGCCAGCAGTGAATTAGGGGACACTGAGCAGTTCTTC.

The chain couples TRBV19 to TRBJ1-1; TRBD1 might be the D (5 bases). The germline V gene has CDR1 LNHDA and CDR2 SQIVND (reference sequence). CDR3 size: 13 residues. Trimming removed 6 bases at V and 4 bases at J, with 12 bases between. CDR3 sequence: CASSIRVPTEAFF. For the CDR3, the DNA is TGTGCCAGTAGCATCAGGGTGCCCACTGAAGCTTTCTTT.

This chain links TRBV27 with TRBJ1-1; weak D call: TRBD1 (6 bases). The V end lost 6 bases, the J end lost 1 base, and 15 bases lay between the germline ends. The CDR3 loop spans 15 amino acids. Germline V gives CDR1 MNHEY, CDR2 SMNVEV (reference sequence). For the CDR3, the DNA is TGTGCCAGCAGATTTCTCGGACAGTCGAACACTGAAGCTTTCTTT. Translating gives CASRFLGQSNTEAFF.

The chain links TRBV5-4 to TRBJ2-5; 8 positions match TRBD2. V lost 10 bases to trimming and J lost 0 bases; unmatched junction nucleotides: 11. The CDR3 contains 15 residues. Germline V gene lookup returns CDR1 SGHNT and CDR2 YYREEE (reference sequence). CDR3 bases: TGTGCCGGGGGAGGAACTAGCGGTAACCAAGAGACCCAGTACTTC. Protein: CAGGGTSGNQETQYF.

The rearrangement joins TRBV2 to TRBJ1-2; the D is unclear. CDR1 and CDR2 from the germline V gene are SNHLY and FYNNEI. Trimming left V 4 bases short and J 2 bases short, with 11 bases between. There are 14 residues in the CDR3. Written as DNA, the CDR3 is TGTGCCAGCAGTGCGGAGATTATAAACTATGGCTACACCTTC. It is translated as CASSAEIINYGYTF.

This clone was observed a single time. The gene calls are TRBV10-3 and TRBJ2-2; 11 nucleotides match TRBD1. This CDR3 spans 14 amino acids. Losses at the gene ends were 8 bases for V and 5 bases for J; bases not matched to a gene: 4. CDR1 and CDR2 from the germline V gene are ENHRY and SYGVKD. CDR3 loop: CAIGGTGGTGELFF. In DNA form, the CDR3 reads TGTGCCATCGGCGGGACAGGGGGAACCGGGGAGCTGTTTTTT.

The V call is TRBV2, the J call TRBJ2-3; TRBD2 aligns across 11 bases. This CDR3 is built from 20 residues. The germline CDR1 and CDR2 sequences are SNHLY and FYNNEI. V shed 8 bases, J shed 6 bases, and the junction held 25 bases outside the gene matches. The CDR3 is CASRPTSGGGGPYSGDTQYF. The CDR3 bases are TGTGCCAGCCGGCCTACTAGCGGGGGAGGTGGACCATACTCTGGGGATACGCAGTATTTT.

The chain's CDR3 is CASTPTAGTSYEQYF. Here the CDR3 DNA reads TGTGCCAGCACCCCGACTGCGGGCACCTCCTACGAGCAGTACTTC. This chain connects TRBV28 to TRBJ2-7, with D perhaps TRBD2 (5 bases). CDR1 is MDHEN, CDR2 SYDVKM, per germline. The CDR3 runs to 15 residues. Trimming left V 7 bases short and J 0 bases short, with 16 bases between.

The chain combines TRBV18 with TRBJ1-3, with unresolved D. Trimming pared 4 bases from V and 1 base from J, leaving 8 bases between. Germline V CDR1 and CDR2: KGHSH, LQKENI. The CDR3 has 14 amino acids. CDR3 amino acids: CASSRSGSGNTIYF. Here the CDR3 DNA reads TGTGCCAGCTCACGTTCGGGGTCTGGAAACACCATATATTTT.

This clone was seen a single time. This chain links TRBV5-4 with TRBJ2-7, with a tentative D call TRBD1 (6 bases). Looked up from germline, CDR1 is SGHNT and CDR2 is YYREEE (reference sequence). V was trimmed by 4 bases and J by 3 bases, leaving 11 bases between them. The CDR3 consists of 13 residues. CDR3 coding DNA: TGTGCCAGCAGCCTAGGACAGAGCTACGAGCAGTACTTC. Translation: CASSLGQSYEQYF.

The CDR3 coding sequence is TGTGCCAGCATCCTAAGCCCCCTCCCGGGAAGGGGGCGAACAGATACGCAGTATTTT. Its protein product is CASILSPLPGRGRTDTQYF. The chain uses TRBV7-9 and TRBJ2-3; 7 bases align to TRBD1. The J segment lost 3 bases and the V segment lost 7 bases, leaving 22 bases of the junction unmatched. Germline V gives CDR1 SEHNR, CDR2 FQNEAQ (reference sequence). The CDR3 has 19 amino acids. Full variable domain (outside the CDR3, taken from reference TRBV7-9 and TRBJ2-3): DTGVSQNPRHKITKRGQNVTFRCDPISEHNRLYWYRQTLGQGPEFLTYFQNEAQLEKSRLLSDRFSAERPKGSFSTLEIQRTEQGDSAMYLCASILSPLPGRGRTDTQYFGPGTRLTVL.

The chain carries TRBV19 and TRBJ1-1, with 11 bases that match TRBD1. This CDR3 is built from 16 residues. V lost 6 bases and J lost 5; bases outside the gene matches: 11. Germline-derived CDR1 and CDR2 are LNHDA and SQIVND (reference sequence). The CDR3 coding sequence is TGTGCCAGTAGCCGGGGACAGGGGGTGTCTAAGACTGAAGCTTTCTTT. Protein sequence: CASSRGQGVSKTEAFF.

This sequence joins TRBV13 and TRBJ2-3; 14 nucleotides agree with TRBD2. V trimming: 5 bases; J trimming: 7 bases; junction bases outside the gene matches: 17. The CDR3 runs to 19 residues. Germline V gives CDR1 PRHDT, CDR2 FYEKMQ (reference sequence). The CDR3 DNA follows: TGTGCCAGCAGCCCGACGTTTGGGACTAGCGGGGGATTGATTAATACGCAGTATTTT. It yields the protein CASSPTFGTSGGLINTQYF.

The chain joins TRBV6-1 to TRBJ2-7; D unresolved. The V end was cut by 3 bases, the J end by 6 bases, with 12 bases between. Per the germline V gene, CDR1 is MNHNS and CDR2 is SASEGT. The CDR3 loop spans 13 amino acids. Here the CDR3 reads CASSDNEVSEQYF. The CDR3 coding sequence is TGTGCCAGCAGTGACAATGAGGTTTCCGAGCAGTACTTC.